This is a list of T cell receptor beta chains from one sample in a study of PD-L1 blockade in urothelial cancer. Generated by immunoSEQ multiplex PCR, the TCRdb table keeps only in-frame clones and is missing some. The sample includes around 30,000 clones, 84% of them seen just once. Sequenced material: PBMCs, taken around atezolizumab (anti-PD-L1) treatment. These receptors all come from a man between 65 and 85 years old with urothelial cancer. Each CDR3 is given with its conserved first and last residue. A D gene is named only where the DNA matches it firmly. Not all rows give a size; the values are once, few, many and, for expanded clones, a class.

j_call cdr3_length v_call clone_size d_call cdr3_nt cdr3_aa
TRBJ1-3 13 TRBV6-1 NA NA TGTGCCAGCAGTGTGACAGGTGGAAACACCATATATTTT CASSVTGGNTIYF
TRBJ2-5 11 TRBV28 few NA TGTGCCAGCAGTTTCGAAGAGACCCAGTACTTC CASSFEETQYF
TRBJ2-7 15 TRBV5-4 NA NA TGTGCCAGCAGCTTGGGAGGTGCAGTCTCCTACGAGCAGTACTTC CASSLGGAVSYEQYF
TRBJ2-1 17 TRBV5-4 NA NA TGTGCCAGCATCCCCTTTCGTTCAGTGGGAGAAAACAATGAGCAGTTCTTC CASIPFRSVGENNEQFF
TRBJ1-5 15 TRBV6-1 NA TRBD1 TGTGCCAGCAGCCAGGACAGGGAACTGGGTCAGCCCCAGCATTTT CASSQDRELGQPQHF
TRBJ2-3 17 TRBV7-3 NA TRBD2 TGTGCCAGCAGCTTAACTAGCGGGAGGGCCTTGGGAGATACGCAGTATTTT CASSLTSGRALGDTQYF
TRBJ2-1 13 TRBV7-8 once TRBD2 TGTGCCAGCAGCCCCCGGACTAGCGGGGATCCGTTCTTC CASSPRTSGDPFF
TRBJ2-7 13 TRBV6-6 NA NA TGTGCCAGCAGTTACCCGGGGAGGTACGAGCAGTACTTC CASSYPGRYEQYF
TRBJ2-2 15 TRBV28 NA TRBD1 TGTGCCAGCAGTTTCTCAGGGGGCTATACCGGGGAGCTGTTTTTT CASSFSGGYTGELFF
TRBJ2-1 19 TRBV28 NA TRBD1 TGTGCCAGCAGTTTATCGGTCAGATGGGACAGGGTGAGTTTGAATGAGCAGTTCTTC CASSLSVRWDRVSLNEQFF
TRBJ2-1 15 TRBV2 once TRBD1 TGTGCCAGCAGTGACCCGGGACAGGGTTACAATGAGCAGTTCTTC CASSDPGQGYNEQFF
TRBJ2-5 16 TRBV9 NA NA TGTGCCAGCAGCGTAGGCAGCACAGGCGTCGCGGAGACCCAGTACTTC CASSVGSTGVAETQYF
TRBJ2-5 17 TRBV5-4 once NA TGTGCCAGCAGCTTCGAGAGGAGGGGGGGCCCGGGGGAGACCCAGTACTTC CASSFERRGGPGETQYF
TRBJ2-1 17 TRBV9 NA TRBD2 TGTGCCAGCAGCGTAGTGAACCTAGCGGGGGACTACAATGAGCAGTTCTTC CASSVVNLAGDYNEQFF
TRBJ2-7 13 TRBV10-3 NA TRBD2 TGTGCCACGGAGAGAGCGGGAGGGGGTGAGCAGTACTTC CATERAGGGEQYF
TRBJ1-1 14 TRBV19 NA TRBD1 TGTGCCAGTAGCCGAGGGGGCGCGAGTACTGAAGCTTTCTTT CASSRGGASTEAFF